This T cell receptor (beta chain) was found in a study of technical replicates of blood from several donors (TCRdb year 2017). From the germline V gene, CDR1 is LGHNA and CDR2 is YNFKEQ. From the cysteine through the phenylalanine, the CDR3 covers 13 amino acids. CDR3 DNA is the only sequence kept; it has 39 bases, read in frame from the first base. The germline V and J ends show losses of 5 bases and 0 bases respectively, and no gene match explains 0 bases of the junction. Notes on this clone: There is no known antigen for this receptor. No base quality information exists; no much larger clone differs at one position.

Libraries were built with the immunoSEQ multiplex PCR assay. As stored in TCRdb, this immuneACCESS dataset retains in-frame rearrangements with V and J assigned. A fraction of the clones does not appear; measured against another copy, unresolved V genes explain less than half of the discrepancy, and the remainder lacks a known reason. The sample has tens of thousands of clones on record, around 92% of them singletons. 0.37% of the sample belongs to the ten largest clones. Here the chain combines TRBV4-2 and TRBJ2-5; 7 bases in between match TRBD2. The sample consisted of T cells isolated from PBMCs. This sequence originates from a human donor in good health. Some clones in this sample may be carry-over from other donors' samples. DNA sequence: TGTGCCAGCAGCGGGACTAACCAAGAGACCCAGTACTTC. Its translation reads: CASSGTNQETQYF.